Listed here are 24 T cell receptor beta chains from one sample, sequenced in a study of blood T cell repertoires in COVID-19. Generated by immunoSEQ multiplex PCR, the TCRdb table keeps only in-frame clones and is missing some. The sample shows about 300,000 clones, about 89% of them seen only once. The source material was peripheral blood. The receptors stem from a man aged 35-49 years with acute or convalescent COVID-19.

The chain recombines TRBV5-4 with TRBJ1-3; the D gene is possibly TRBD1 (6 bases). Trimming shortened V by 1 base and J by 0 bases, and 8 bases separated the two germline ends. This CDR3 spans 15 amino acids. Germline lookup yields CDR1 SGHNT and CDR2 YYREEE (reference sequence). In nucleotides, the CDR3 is TGTGCCAGCAGCTTGCAGGGGCCCTCTGGAAACACCATATATTTT. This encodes CASSLQGPSGNTIYF.

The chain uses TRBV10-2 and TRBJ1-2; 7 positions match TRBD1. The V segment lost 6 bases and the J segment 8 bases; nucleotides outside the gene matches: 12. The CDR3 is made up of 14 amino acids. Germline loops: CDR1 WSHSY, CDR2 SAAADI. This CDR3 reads CASSNRDSPSGYTF. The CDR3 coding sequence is TGCGCCAGCAGCAACCGGGACAGTCCTTCCGGCTACACCTTC.

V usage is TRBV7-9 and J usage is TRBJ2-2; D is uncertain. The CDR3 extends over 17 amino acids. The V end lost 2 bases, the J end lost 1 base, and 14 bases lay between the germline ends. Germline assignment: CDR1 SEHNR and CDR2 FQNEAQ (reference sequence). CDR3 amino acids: CASSLIETIMNTGELFF. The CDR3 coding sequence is TGTGCCAGCAGCTTAATCGAAACTATCATGAACACCGGGGAGCTGTTTTTT.

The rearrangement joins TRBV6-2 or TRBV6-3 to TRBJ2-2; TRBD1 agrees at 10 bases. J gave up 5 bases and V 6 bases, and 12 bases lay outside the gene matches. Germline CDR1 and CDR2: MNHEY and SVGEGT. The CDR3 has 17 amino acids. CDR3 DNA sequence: TGTGCCAGCAGCCCTCACCCCCCGGGACAGGGGACCGGGGAGCTGTTTTTT. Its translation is CASSPHPPGQGTGELFF.

CDR3 coding DNA: TGTGCCAGCAGCCCACCAGGAGGACCAAACACTGAAGCTTTCTTT. Its protein is CASSPPGGPNTEAFF. The gene calls are TRBV3-1 (or the pseudogene TRBV3-2) and TRBJ1-1; no clear D. The CDR3 runs 15 residues. V lost 4 bases and J 2 bases, leaving 14 bases between the germline ends. The germline V gene encodes CDR1 LGHDT and CDR2 YNNKEL (reference sequence).

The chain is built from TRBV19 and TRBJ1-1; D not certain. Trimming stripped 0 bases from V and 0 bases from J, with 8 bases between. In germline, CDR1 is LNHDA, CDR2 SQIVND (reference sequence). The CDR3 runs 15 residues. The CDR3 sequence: CASSIDPSLNTEAFF. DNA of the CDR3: TGTGCCAGTAGTATAGATCCTAGTTTGAACACTGAAGCTTTCTTT. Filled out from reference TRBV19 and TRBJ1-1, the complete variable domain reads DGGITQSPKYLFRKEGQNVTLSCEQNLNHDAMYWYRQDPGQGLRLIYYSQIVNDFQKGDIAEGYSVSREKKESFPLTVTSAQKNPTAFYLCASSIDPSLNTEAFFGQGTRLTVV.

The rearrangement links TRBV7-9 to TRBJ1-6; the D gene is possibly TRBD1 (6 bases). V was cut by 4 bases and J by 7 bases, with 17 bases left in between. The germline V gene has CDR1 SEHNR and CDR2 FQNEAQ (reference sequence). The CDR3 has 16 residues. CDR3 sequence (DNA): TGTGCCAGCAGCTCATACGCAGGGGCAGGCAATTCACCCCTCCACTTT. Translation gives CASSSYAGAGNSPLHF.

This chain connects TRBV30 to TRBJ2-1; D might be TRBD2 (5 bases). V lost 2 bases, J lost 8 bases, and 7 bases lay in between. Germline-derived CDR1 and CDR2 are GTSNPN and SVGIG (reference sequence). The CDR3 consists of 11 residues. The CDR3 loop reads CAWSRRDEQFF. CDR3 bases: TGTGCCTGGAGTAGGCGGGATGAGCAGTTCTTC. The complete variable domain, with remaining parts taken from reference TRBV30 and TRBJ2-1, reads SQTIHQWPATLVQPVGSPLSLECTVEGTSNPNLYWYRQAAGRGLQLLFYSVGIGQISSEVPQNLSASRPQDRQFILSSKKLLLSDSGFYLCAWSRRDEQFFGPGTRLTVL.

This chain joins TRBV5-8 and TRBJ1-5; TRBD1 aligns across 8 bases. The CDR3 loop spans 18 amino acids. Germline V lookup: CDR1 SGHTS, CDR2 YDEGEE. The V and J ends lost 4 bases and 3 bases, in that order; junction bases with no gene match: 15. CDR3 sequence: CASSTWTGNELINQPQHF. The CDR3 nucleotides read TGTGCCAGCAGCACCTGGACAGGGAATGAACTTATCAATCAGCCCCAGCATTTT.

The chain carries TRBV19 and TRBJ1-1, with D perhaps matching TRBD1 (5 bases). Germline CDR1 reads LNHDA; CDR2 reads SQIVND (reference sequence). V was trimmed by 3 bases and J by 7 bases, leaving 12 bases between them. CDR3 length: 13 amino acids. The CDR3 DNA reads TGTGCCAGTAGTATCGGGGGGATGGTTGAAGCTTTCTTT. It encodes CASSIGGMVEAFF. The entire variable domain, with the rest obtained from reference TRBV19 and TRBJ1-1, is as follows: DGGITQSPKYLFRKEGQNVTLSCEQNLNHDAMYWYRQDPGQGLRLIYYSQIVNDFQKGDIAEGYSVSREKKESFPLTVTSAQKNPTAFYLCASSIGGMVEAFFGQGTRLTVV.

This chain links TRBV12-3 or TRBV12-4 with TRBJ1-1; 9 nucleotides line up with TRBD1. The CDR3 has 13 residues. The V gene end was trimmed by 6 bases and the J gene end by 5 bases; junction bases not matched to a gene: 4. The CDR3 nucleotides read TGTGCCAGCAGCACAGGGGGCAAAACTGAAGCTTTCTTT. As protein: CASSTGGKTEAFF.

Here the CDR3 reads CASSLADRGGYTF. For the CDR3, the DNA is TGTGCCAGCAGCTTAGCGGATAGGGGAGGCTACACCTTC. The V gene is TRBV7-2, the J gene TRBJ1-2; tentatively, D is TRBD1 (5 bases). The CDR3 is 13 amino acids. Germline CDR1 reads SGHTA; CDR2 reads FQGNSA. Trimming left V 0 bases short and J 8 bases short, with 10 bases between.

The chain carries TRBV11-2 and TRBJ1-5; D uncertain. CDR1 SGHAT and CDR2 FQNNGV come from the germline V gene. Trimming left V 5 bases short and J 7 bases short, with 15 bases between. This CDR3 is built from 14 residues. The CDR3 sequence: CASSLSIGGQPQHF. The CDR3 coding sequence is TGTGCCAGCAGCCTGAGTATTGGAGGCCAGCCCCAGCATTTT.

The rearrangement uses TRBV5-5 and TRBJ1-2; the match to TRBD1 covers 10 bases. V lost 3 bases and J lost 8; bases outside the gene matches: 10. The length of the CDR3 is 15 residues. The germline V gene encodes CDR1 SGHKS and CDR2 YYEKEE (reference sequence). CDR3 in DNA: TGTGCCAGCAGCTCAAGACAGGGGGCAATGAGGGGCTACACCTTC. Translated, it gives CASSSRQGAMRGYTF. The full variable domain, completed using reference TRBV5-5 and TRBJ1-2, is DAGVTQSPTHLIKTRGQQVTLRCSPISGHKSVSWYQQVLGQGPQFIFQYYEKEERGRGNFPDRFSARQFPNYSSELNVNALLLGDSALYLCASSSRQGAMRGYTFGSGTRLTVV.

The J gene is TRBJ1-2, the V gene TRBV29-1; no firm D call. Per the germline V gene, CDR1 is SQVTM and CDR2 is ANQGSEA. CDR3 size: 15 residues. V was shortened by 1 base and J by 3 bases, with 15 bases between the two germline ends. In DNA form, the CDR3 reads TGCAGCGTTGAAGGATCGCTCGGGAATTACTATGGCTACACCTTC. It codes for CSVEGSLGNYYGYTF. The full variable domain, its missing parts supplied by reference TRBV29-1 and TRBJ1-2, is SAVISQKPSRDICQRGTSLTIQCQVDSQVTMMFWYRQQPGQSLTLIATANQGSEATYESGFVIDKFPISRPNLTFSTLTVSNMSPEDSSIYLCSVEGSLGNYYGYTFGSGTRLTVV.

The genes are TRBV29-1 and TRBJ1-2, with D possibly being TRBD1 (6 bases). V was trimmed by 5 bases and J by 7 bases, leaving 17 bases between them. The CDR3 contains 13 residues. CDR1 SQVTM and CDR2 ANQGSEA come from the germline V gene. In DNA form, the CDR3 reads TGCAGCGTTTCGACAGGCTCCTCTAGTGGCTACACCTTC. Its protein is CSVSTGSSSGYTF.

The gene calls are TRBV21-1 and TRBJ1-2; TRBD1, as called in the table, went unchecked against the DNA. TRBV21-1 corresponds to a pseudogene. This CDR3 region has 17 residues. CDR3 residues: CASSKVGTFSPNYGYTF. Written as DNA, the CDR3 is TGTGCCAGCAGCAAAGTGGGGACATTTTCCCCCAACTATGGCTACACCTTC.

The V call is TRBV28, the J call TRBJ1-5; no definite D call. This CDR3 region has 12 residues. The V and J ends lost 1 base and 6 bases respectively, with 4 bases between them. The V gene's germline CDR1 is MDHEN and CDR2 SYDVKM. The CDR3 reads CASSLSGQPQHF. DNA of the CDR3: TGTGCCAGCAGTTTATCAGGTCAGCCCCAGCATTTT.

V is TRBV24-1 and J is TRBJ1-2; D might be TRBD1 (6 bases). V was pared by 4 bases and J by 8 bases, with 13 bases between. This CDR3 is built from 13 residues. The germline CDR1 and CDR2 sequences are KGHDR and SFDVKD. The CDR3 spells CATSEPGVGGYTF. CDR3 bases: TGTGCCACCAGTGAACCAGGGGTAGGAGGCTACACCTTC.

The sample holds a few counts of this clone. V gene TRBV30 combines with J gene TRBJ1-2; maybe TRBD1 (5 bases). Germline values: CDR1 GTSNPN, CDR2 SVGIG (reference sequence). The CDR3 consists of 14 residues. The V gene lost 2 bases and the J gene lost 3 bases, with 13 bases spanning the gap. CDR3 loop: CAWSTPGLHYGYTF. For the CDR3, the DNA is TGTGCCTGGAGTACTCCAGGGTTACACTATGGCTACACCTTC.

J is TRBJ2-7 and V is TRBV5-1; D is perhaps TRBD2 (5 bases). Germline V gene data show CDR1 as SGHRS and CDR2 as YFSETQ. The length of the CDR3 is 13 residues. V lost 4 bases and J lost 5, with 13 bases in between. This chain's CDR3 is CASSPEELDEQYF. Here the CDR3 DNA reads TGCGCCAGCAGCCCGGAGGAGTTGGACGAGCAGTACTTC.

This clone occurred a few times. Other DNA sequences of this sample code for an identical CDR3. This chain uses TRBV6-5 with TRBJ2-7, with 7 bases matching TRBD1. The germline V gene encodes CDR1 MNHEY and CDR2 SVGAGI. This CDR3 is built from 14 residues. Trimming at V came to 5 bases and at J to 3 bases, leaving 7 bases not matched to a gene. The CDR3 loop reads CASSPRTGGYEQYF. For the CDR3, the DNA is TGTGCCAGCAGTCCCAGGACAGGAGGCTACGAGCAGTACTTC.

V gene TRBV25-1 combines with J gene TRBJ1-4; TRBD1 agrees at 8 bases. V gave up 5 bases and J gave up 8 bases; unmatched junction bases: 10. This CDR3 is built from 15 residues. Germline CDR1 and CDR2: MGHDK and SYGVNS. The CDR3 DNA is TGTGCCAGCAGTCCGACGGACAGGGCAGGGGAAAAACTGTTTTTT. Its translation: CASSPTDRAGEKLFF.

The CDR3 loop is CASSILTGQHTEAFF. CDR3 bases: TGTGCCAGCAGCATACTCACAGGGCAGCACACTGAAGCTTTCTTT. The chain combines TRBV5-4 with TRBJ1-1, with D maybe TRBD1 (6 bases). Germline V gene sequence: CDR1 SGHNT, CDR2 YYREEE (reference sequence). Deletions cut 4 bases from V and 3 bases from J, with 16 bases between. The CDR3 loop spans 15 amino acids. Complete variable domain (other parts from reference TRBV5-4 and TRBJ1-1): ETGVTQSPTHLIKTRGQQVTLRCSSQSGHNTVSWYQQALGQGPQFIFQYYREEENGRGNFPPRFSGLQFPNYSSELNVNALELDDSALYLCASSILTGQHTEAFFGQGTRLTVV.